The 24 T cell receptor beta chains reported below all come from one sample, sequenced in a study of PD-1 blockade in classical Hodgkin lymphoma. As for time point: cycle 4 day 1 (C4D1), after less than seven weeks of nivolumab. Brentuximab vedotin exposure varied, and every patient relapsed after autologous stem cell transplantation. Libraries were prepared by immunoSEQ multiplex PCR; TCRdb keeps only in-frame clonotypes and omits some of them. This table holds about 24,000 clones, about 86% found once. This sample comprised peripheral blood mononuclear cells (PBMCs), obtained before the fourth cycle of nivolumab. These receptors were collected from a human donor with classical Hodgkin lymphoma.

This chain links TRBV28 with TRBJ2-1; the match to TRBD1 covers 9 bases. The CDR3 loop spans 14 amino acids. The V gene end was trimmed by 6 bases and the J gene end by 4 bases; junction bases not matched to a gene: 4. Germline assignment: CDR1 MDHEN and CDR2 SYDVKM. Here the CDR3 reads CASRPGQGYNEQFF. Written as DNA, the CDR3 is TGTGCCAGCAGGCCGGGACAGGGTTACAATGAGCAGTTCTTC.

The chain's CDR3 is CASSLGGDNEQFF. The CDR3 DNA reads as TGTGCCAGCAGTCTTGGTGGGGACAATGAGCAGTTCTTC. The chain links TRBV9 to TRBJ2-1; D is uncertain. This CDR3 has 13 amino acids. V was clipped by 5 bases and J by 5 bases, with 11 bases between them. Germline lookup yields CDR1 SGDLS and CDR2 YYNGEE.

The J gene is TRBJ1-1, the V gene TRBV5-1, with 7 bases fitting TRBD1. CDR3 length equals 15 residues. With V trimmed by 3 bases and J by 1 base, 6 bases remained unmatched. The germline V gene has CDR1 SGHRS and CDR2 YFSETQ. Here the CDR3 DNA reads TGCGCCAGCAGCTGGACAGGACACTCGAACACTGAAGCTTTCTTT. Protein sequence: CASSWTGHSNTEAFF.

The gene calls are TRBV28 and TRBJ2-5; TRBD1 matches at 11 bases. The CDR3 length is 14 residues. The ends lost 4 bases at V and 5 bases at J; junction bases unmatched: 3. The V gene's germline CDR1 is MDHEN and CDR2 SYDVKM. The CDR3 reads CASSSGTGGETQYF. The CDR3 DNA reads as TGTGCCAGCAGTTCAGGGACAGGGGGGGAGACCCAGTACTTC.

The rearrangement links TRBV7-6 to TRBJ1-3; D not resolved. The CDR3 spans 17 residues. Germline V gene data show CDR1 as SGHVS and CDR2 as FNYEAQ. V lost 2 bases to trimming and J lost 1 base, with 15 bases between them. The CDR3 nucleotides read TGTGCCAGCAGCTTATCTTCGACCGACCTATCTGGAAACACCATATATTTT. As protein: CASSLSSTDLSGNTIYF.

The CDR3 loop reads CASSVEGGTQYF. The CDR3, as DNA: TGTGCCAGCAGCGTAGAAGGGGGGACCCAGTACTTC. The chain uses TRBV9 and TRBJ2-5; D is possibly TRBD1 (6 bases). CDR3 length equals 12 residues. V gave up 0 bases and J gave up 7 bases, with 7 bases separating them. Germline CDR1 reads SGDLS; CDR2 reads YYNGEE.

CDR3 sequence (DNA): TGTGCCAGCAGCGTAACGGGGGGCACTGAAGCTTTCTTT. It is translated as CASSVTGGTEAFF. The chain joins TRBV9 to TRBJ1-1, with D maybe TRBD1 (5 bases). From germline, CDR1 is SGDLS and CDR2 YYNGEE. This CDR3 spans 13 amino acids. With 1 base removed from V and 4 bases from J, the gap between germline ends came to 8 bases.

The chain is built from TRBV7-2 and TRBJ2-2, with 7 bases aligning to TRBD1. CDR3 length: 16 residues. Germline assignment: CDR1 SGHTA and CDR2 FQGNSA. J gave up 4 bases and V 1 base, and 6 bases lay outside the gene matches. The CDR3 region is CASSLGSDRLTGELFF. The CDR3 nucleotides read TGTGCCAGCAGCTTAGGGTCGGACAGGCTCACCGGGGAGCTGTTTTTT. Full variable domain (remainder filled in from reference TRBV7-2 and TRBJ2-2): GAGVSQSPSNKVTEKGKDVELRCDPISGHTALYWYRQSLGQGLEFLIYFQGNSAPDKSGLPSDRFSAERTGGSVSTLTIQRTQQEDSAVYLCASSLGSDRLTGELFFGEGSRLTVL.

The CDR3 nucleotides are TGTGCCAGCAGCCGAGGCGACTACGAGCAGTACTTC. Translated: CASSRGDYEQYF. The chain combines TRBV6-5 with TRBJ2-7; D remains unclear. V was pared by 6 bases and J by 3 bases, with 9 bases between. This CDR3 contains 12 residues. Germline loops: CDR1 MNHEY, CDR2 SVGAGI.

V gene TRBV11-2 combines with J gene TRBJ1-2; D is ambiguous. CDR1 and CDR2 from the germline V gene are SGHAT and FQNNGV. With 0 bases removed from V and 2 bases from J, the gap between germline ends came to 10 bases. The CDR3 runs 15 residues. CDR3 bases: TGTGCCAGCAGCTTAGAATTCGGCGGAAACTATGGCTACACCTTC. Translated: CASSLEFGGNYGYTF.

V and J are TRBV6-6 and TRBJ1-1, with 7 nucleotides matching TRBD1. Germline V gene data show CDR1 as MNHNY and CDR2 as SVGAGI (reference sequence). V shed 7 bases, J shed 5 bases, and the junction held 7 bases outside the gene matches. The CDR3 is 13 residues long. Here the CDR3 reads CASTRDSRTEAFF. CDR3 DNA: TGTGCCAGCACCCGGGACAGCAGGACTGAAGCTTTCTTT.

The V call is TRBV10-3, the J call TRBJ1-2; 8 bases are shared with TRBD1. Germline V CDR1 and CDR2: ENHRY, SYGVKD. CDR3 length equals 15 residues. V shed 4 bases and J 8 bases; nucleotides not matched to a gene: 12. The CDR3 DNA follows: TGTGCCATCAGTGTTTCGGGACAGGAACCGCTAGGCTACACCTTC. It yields the protein CAISVSGQEPLGYTF.

This clone came up once. The V gene is TRBV4-1, the J gene TRBJ1-4; 7 bases agree with TRBD1. CDR3 size: 14 residues. Germline lookup yields CDR1 MGHRA and CDR2 YSYEKL. The trim removed 4 bases at V and 8 bases at J, leaving 7 bases unmatched. CDR3 bases: TGCGCCAGCAGCCGAGACAGGGCGGGGGAAAAACTGTTTTTT. This codes for CASSRDRAGEKLFF.

Here the CDR3 reads CASSTTGTGGEKLFF. The CDR3 DNA is TGTGCCAGCAGCACAACCGGGACAGGGGGTGAAAAACTGTTTTTT. The chain is built from TRBV5-4 and TRBJ1-4; 11 bases are shared with TRBD1. The V segment lost 4 bases and the J segment 7 bases; nucleotides outside the gene matches: 6. Germline CDR1 SGHNT, CDR2 YYREEE (reference sequence). The CDR3 covers 15 residues.

The V and J genes are TRBV2 and TRBJ1-1; D is ambiguous. V gave up 3 bases and J gave up 2 bases, with 13 bases separating them. Germline V gives CDR1 SNHLY, CDR2 FYNNEI. This CDR3 has 15 residues. The CDR3 spells CASSDGRTLNTEAFF. The CDR3 DNA sequence: TGTGCCAGCAGTGACGGGAGGACGCTAAACACTGAAGCTTTCTTT.

This chain connects TRBV19 to TRBJ2-7; 7 bases fit TRBD2. The CDR3 is made up of 13 amino acids. The germline V gene encodes CDR1 LNHDA and CDR2 SQIVND (reference sequence). The V and J ends lost 4 bases and 7 bases, in that order; junction bases with no gene match: 7. In DNA, the CDR3 is TGTGCCAGTAGTACTGGGGGGGAGTGGGAGCAGTACTTC. It specifies CASSTGGEWEQYF.

The rearrangement joins TRBV14 to TRBJ2-7; D is ambiguous. The V gene's germline CDR1 is SGHDN and CDR2 FVKESK. With 2 bases removed from V and 4 bases from J, the gap between germline ends came to 3 bases. The CDR3 covers 11 residues. The DNA of the CDR3 is TGTGCCAGCAGCCAACTGTACGAGCAGTACTTC. Amino acids: CASSQLYEQYF. The entire variable domain, with the rest obtained from reference TRBV14 and TRBJ2-7, is as follows: EAGVTQFPSHSVIEKGQTVTLRCDPISGHDNLYWYRRVMGKEIKFLLHFVKESKQDESGMPNNRFLAERTGGTYSTLKVQPAELEDSGVYFCASSQLYEQYFGPGTRLTVT.

This clone came up once. The chain recombines TRBV9 with TRBJ2-7; TRBD2 matches at 9 bases. V dropped 0 bases and J dropped 4; count of bases not matched to a gene: 8. The V gene's germline CDR1 is SGDLS and CDR2 YYNGEE. The CDR3 length is 16 residues. DNA of the CDR3: TGTGCCAGCAGCGTAGGGACAGCGGGAGGTTATTACGAGCAGTACTTC. This codes for CASSVGTAGGYYEQYF.

The CDR3 nucleotides are TGCGCCAGCAGCCAAGTTGTTCAGACAGGGAGGAACGAAAAACTGTTTTTT. This sequence encodes CASSQVVQTGRNEKLFF. V is TRBV4-1 and J is TRBJ1-4, with 7 bases aligning to TRBD1. V lost 1 base, J lost 8 bases, and 13 bases stayed unmatched. This CDR3 contains 17 residues. CDR1 MGHRA and CDR2 YSYEKL come from the germline V gene.

CDR3 protein: CASSPPYSNQPQHF. CDR3 nucleotide sequence: TGTGCCAGCTCACCTCCCTATAGCAATCAGCCCCAGCATTTT. V and J are TRBV18 and TRBJ1-5; D uncertain. From germline, CDR1 is KGHSH and CDR2 LQKENI. V lost 3 bases and J 0 bases, leaving 6 bases between the germline ends. The CDR3 extends over 14 amino acids.

The V call is TRBV7-9, the J call TRBJ2-3; perhaps TRBD2 as D (5 bases). V lost 6 bases to trimming and J lost 0 bases, with 22 bases between them. Germline V gives CDR1 SEHNR, CDR2 FQNEAQ (reference sequence). The CDR3 covers 18 residues. For the CDR3, the DNA is TGTGCCAGCAGGGGGTGGAGGAGAAGGGAATCTAGCACAGATACGCAGTATTTT. It encodes CASRGWRRRESSTDTQYF.

The gene calls are TRBV7-9 and TRBJ1-2; no clear D. This CDR3 has 14 amino acids. Germline values: CDR1 SEHNR, CDR2 FQNEAQ (reference sequence). Trimming cost V 3 bases and J 2 bases, with 10 bases left between them. The DNA of the CDR3 is TGTGCCAGCAGCTTGAATGGATTCAACTATGGCTACACCTTC. Protein: CASSLNGFNYGYTF.

V usage is TRBV10-3 and J usage is TRBJ2-3, with no clear D. The CDR3 spans 13 residues. Germline V gives CDR1 ENHRY, CDR2 SYGVKD. Trimming pared 3 bases from V and 5 bases from J, leaving 9 bases between. The CDR3 bases are TGTGCCATCAGTGACCGGGCTCAAGATACGCAGTATTTT. Translated: CAISDRAQDTQYF.

J is TRBJ2-7 and V is TRBV28; 8 bases match TRBD2. Germline lookup yields CDR1 MDHEN and CDR2 SYDVKM. This CDR3 contains 15 residues. The V segment lost 3 bases and the J segment 3 bases; nucleotides outside the gene matches: 7. The CDR3: CASSFLGAGDYEQYF. CDR3 DNA: TGTGCCAGCAGTTTCCTTGGAGCGGGAGACTACGAGCAGTACTTC.